A selection of T cell receptor beta chains follows, all from one sample in a study of blood T cell repertoires in COVID-19. Sequencing was performed with immunoSEQ multiplex PCR; in TCRdb, only in-frame clones are kept and a portion is missing. Of hundreds of thousands of clones in the sample, around 84% were seen once. Sequencing used PBMCs or T cells enriched from blood (not recorded which). These receptor sequences come from a woman aged 25 to 39 who had been exposed to COVID-19. The CDR3 runs from the conserved cysteine through the conserved F or W. A D gene is named only where the DNA matches it firmly. Only some rows state a clone size, as once, few, many or a class for expanded clones.

d_call j_call v_call clone_size cdr3_nt cdr3_aa
TRBD2 TRBJ2-5 TRBV6-5 - TGTGCCAGCAGTACGGGGGGGGCCGGTACGCAGACCCAGTACTTC CASSTGGAGTQTQYF
TRBD2 TRBJ2-4 TRBV18 - TGTGCCAGCTCACCGTCACTAGCGGGAGAGAAGGAAAACATTCAGTACTTC CASSPSLAGEKENIQYF
- TRBJ1-5 TRBV27 - TGTGCCAGCTCCCTGGGGGGTGGGCAGCCCCAGCATTTT CASSLGGGQPQHF
- TRBJ1-2 TRBV5-4 - TGTGCCAGCAGCTTCGACAGCCAGACGAACTATGGCTACACCTTC CASSFDSQTNYGYTF
- TRBJ1-1 TRBV7-9 - TGTGCCGTAAGAAAGGGGCTGAGCACTGAAGCTTTCTTT CAVRKGLSTEAFF
TRBD1 TRBJ1-2 TRBV19 - TGTGCCGGCAGGGGAAAGACAGGGGGCAAATATGGCTACACCTTC CAGRGKTGGKYGYTF
- TRBJ1-5 TRBV27 - TGTGCCAGCAGTTTACAGGGGAGCAATCAGCCCCAGCATTTT CASSLQGSNQPQHF
- TRBJ1-2 TRBV5-6 few TGTGCCAGCAGCCCGGACGGGGGTAGGGTCGGCTACACCTTC CASSPDGGRVGYTF
TRBD1 TRBJ2-7 TRBV28 - TGTGCCAGCAACCCAGGGGGCCCCTCCTACGAGCAGTACTTC CASNPGGPSYEQYF
- TRBJ1-2 TRBV28 - TGTGCCAGCAGCCCTGACAGGATCTCGGGCTACACCTTC CASSPDRISGYTF
- TRBJ2-1 TRBV15 - TGTGCCACCAGCAGATCGGACAGTTACAATGAGCAGTTCTTC CATSRSDSYNEQFF
TRBD2 TRBJ2-1 TRBV29-1 - TGCAGCGTTGAGCGGGGGGGGGACAATGAGCAGTTCTTC CSVERGGDNEQFF
TRBD1 TRBJ1-5 TRBV24-1 - TGTGCCACCAGTGAGCCCGGACAGGGTTTCCATCAGCCCCAGCATTTT CATSEPGQGFHQPQHF
- TRBJ1-3 TRBV5-1 - TGCGCCAGCAGCTTGGGAACACAGAGCTCTGGAAACACCATATATTTT CASSLGTQSSGNTIYF
- TRBJ2-1 TRBV6-5 - TGTGCCAGCAGTTACGTGGGGGCCGGGGAGCAGTTCTTC CASSYVGAGEQFF
TRBD1 TRBJ2-5 TRBV7-2 - TGTGCCAGCAGCGCGTTATTTCAGGGGGCTAACTACTTC CASSALFQGANYF
TRBD1 TRBJ1-2 TRBV29-1 - TGCAGCGTGGGACAGGGGATCGGCTACACCTTC CSVGQGIGYTF
- TRBJ2-5 TRBV10-3 - TGTGCCATCAGTGAGTACGGGACTCCCCAAGAGACCCAGTACTTC CAISEYGTPQETQYF
TRBD1 TRBJ2-2 TRBV5-4 - TGTGCCAGCAGCCCCGGGACAGGGGGGACCGGGGAGCTGTTTTTT CASSPGTGGTGELFF
- TRBJ2-3 TRBV5-4 - TGTGCCAGCACAGAGAAGGGACTCAGCACAGATACGCAGTATTTT CASTEKGLSTDTQYF
- TRBJ1-5 TRBV28 - TGTGCCAGCAGTTTCAGGGGTGGAAGTAGTTGGAGCAATCAGCCCCAGCATTTT CASSFRGGSSWSNQPQHF
TRBD2 TRBJ2-7 TRBV27 - TGTGCCAGCCCCTCTAGCGGGGGCTACGAGCAGTACTTC CASPSSGGYEQYF
- TRBJ1-3 TRBV7-2 - TGTGCCAGCAGCAGCCGACAGGGAAACACCATATATTTT CASSSRQGNTIYF
TRBD1 TRBJ2-7 TRBV5-1 - TGCGCCAGTATGGGGACAGGGGTAGGAGAGCAGTACTTC CASMGTGVGEQYF
TRBD2 TRBJ2-2 TRBV28 - TGTGCCAGCAGTCCCGGACTAGCGGGGCACAGGGAGCTGTTTTTT CASSPGLAGHRELFF
- TRBJ2-7 TRBV30 - TGTGCCTGGAGTTTCGCGACGGGGGCCTACGAGCAGTACTTC CAWSFATGAYEQYF
TRBD1 TRBJ1-6 TRBV28 - TGTGCCAGCAGTACGGGACAGGGGAATTCACCCCTCCACTTT CASSTGQGNSPLHF
TRBD1 TRBJ1-1 TRBV30 - TGTGCCTTGACAGGGGCGCTGAACACTGAAGCTTTCTTT CALTGALNTEAFF
- TRBJ1-6 TRBV11-1 - TGTGCCAGCAGCTTAGAGGGGTCCGGGAATTCACCCCTCCACTTT CASSLEGSGNSPLHF
- TRBJ1-5 TRBV7-3 - TGTGCCAGCAGCTTGGGTCGGGAGCAGCCCCAGCATTTT CASSLGREQPQHF
TRBD1 TRBJ1-3 TRBV9 - TGTGCCAGCAGCGAAGGACAGGCCCTCTCTGGAAACACCATATATTTT CASSEGQALSGNTIYF
TRBD1 TRBJ1-3 TRBV18 - TGTGCCAGCTCACCAGACAGGGGGAGGAACACCATATATTTT CASSPDRGRNTIYF
- TRBJ2-1 TRBV30 - TGTGCCTGGAGTCTGATGACAAATGAGCAGTTCTTC CAWSLMTNEQFF
- TRBJ2-1 TRBV28 - TGTGCCAGCAGTGCGGCACTAGCCGCTGGTTTGAATGAGCAGTTCTTC CASSAALAAGLNEQFF
TRBD2 TRBJ2-1 TRBV2 - TGTGCCAGCAAGCTTTTAGCGGGCAATGAGCAGTTCTTC CASKLLAGNEQFF
TRBD1 TRBJ1-5 TRBV27 - TGTGCCAGCAGTTTAACGGCAGGGGGGCAGCCCCAGCATTTT CASSLTAGGQPQHF
- TRBJ1-5 TRBV12-3/TRBV12-4 - TGTGCCTCGGAAAGGGGGTTAGGTCAGCCCCAGCATTTT CASERGLGQPQHF
- TRBJ1-4 TRBV10-3 - TGTGCCATCAGTTACGGAACAGGGAGAGGTAATGAAAAACTGTTTTTT CAISYGTGRGNEKLFF
TRBD2 TRBJ2-1 TRBV27 - TGTGCCAGCAGCCCGACTAGCGGGAGTCCCTCCTACAATGAGCAGTTCTTC CASSPTSGSPSYNEQFF
TRBD2 TRBJ2-2 TRBV9 - TGTGCCAGCAGCAGACTAGCGTCGAACACCGGGGAGCTGTTTTTT CASSRLASNTGELFF
TRBD1 TRBJ1-3 TRBV25-1 - TGTGCCAGCAGTGATGGACAGGGGACCGGAAACACCATATATTTT CASSDGQGTGNTIYF
TRBD1 TRBJ2-7 TRBV7-6 many TGTGCCAGCAGCCCAAATCGGGACAGGAACTACGAGCAGTACTTC CASSPNRDRNYEQYF
- TRBJ2-1 TRBV30 - TGTGCCTGGAGGGAAGAGGGGGGGTTCGCCGGATCCTACAATGAGCAGTTCTTC CAWREEGGFAGSYNEQFF
- TRBJ2-4 TRBV7-9 few TGTGCCACCAACAACAGGGATGAAAACATTCAGTACTTC CATNNRDENIQYF
TRBD1 TRBJ2-4 TRBV5-1 - TGCGCCAGCAGCTTAGGGACAGGGTTGTCGACCAAAAACATTCAGTACTTC CASSLGTGLSTKNIQYF
- TRBJ2-1 TRBV30 - TGTGCCCGGGAGGTCCGGGAGGGGGCTGAGCAGTTCTTC CAREVREGAEQFF